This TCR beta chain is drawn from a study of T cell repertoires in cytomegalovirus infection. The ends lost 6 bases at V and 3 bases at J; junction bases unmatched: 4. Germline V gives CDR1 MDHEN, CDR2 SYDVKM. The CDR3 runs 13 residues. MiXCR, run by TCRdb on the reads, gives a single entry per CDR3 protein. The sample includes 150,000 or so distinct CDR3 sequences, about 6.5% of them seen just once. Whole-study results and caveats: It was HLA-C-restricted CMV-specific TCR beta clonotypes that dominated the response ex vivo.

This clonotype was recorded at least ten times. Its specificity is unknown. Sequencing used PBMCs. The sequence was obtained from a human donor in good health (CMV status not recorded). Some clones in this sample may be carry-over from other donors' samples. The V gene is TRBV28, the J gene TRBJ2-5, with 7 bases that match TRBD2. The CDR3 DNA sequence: TGTGCCAGCAGGAGAGGACTAGAAGAGACCCAGTACTTC. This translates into CASRRGLEETQYF.